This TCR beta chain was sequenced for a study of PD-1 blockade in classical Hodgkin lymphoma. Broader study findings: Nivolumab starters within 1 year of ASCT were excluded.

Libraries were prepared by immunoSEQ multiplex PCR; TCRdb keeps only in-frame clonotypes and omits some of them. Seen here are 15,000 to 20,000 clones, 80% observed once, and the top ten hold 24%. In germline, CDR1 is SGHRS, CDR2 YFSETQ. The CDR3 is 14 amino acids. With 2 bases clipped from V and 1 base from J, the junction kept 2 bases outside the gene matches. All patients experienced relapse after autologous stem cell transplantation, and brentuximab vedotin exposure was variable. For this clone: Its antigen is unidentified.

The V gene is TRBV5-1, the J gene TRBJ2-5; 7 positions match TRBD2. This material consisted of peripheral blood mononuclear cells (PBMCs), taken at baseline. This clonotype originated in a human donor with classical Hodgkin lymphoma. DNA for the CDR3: TGCGCCAGCAGCTTAGCGGGATTCCAAGAGACCCAGTACTTC. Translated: CASSLAGFQETQYF. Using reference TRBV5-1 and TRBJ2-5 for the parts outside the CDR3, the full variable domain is KAGVTQTPRYLIKTRGQQVTLSCSPISGHRSVSWYQQTPGQGLQFLFEYFSETQRNKGNFPGRFSGRQFSNSRSEMNVSTLELGDSALYLCASSLAGFQETQYFGPGTRLLVL.